The 23 T cell receptor beta chains given below trace back to one sample, sequenced in a study of T cell clonality in common variable immunodeficiency. TCRdb's copy holds only in-frame clones and misses some; the assay was immunoSEQ multiplex PCR. The sample holds about 47,000 clones, and no clone turns up only once. The source material was peripheral blood mononuclear cells. The receptors shown here come from a person between 18 and 75 years old in good health.

This clone has at least ten counts. The DNA ends 3 residues before the CDR3 does, and the rest of the CDR3 is filled in from the germline J gene. The V and J genes are TRBV24-1 and TRBJ2-7; 7 nucleotides match TRBD1. V lost 8 bases and J lost 0; bases outside the gene matches: 3. The CDR3 is 13 amino acids. Germline loops: CDR1 KGHDR, CDR2 SFDVKD. The part of the CDR3 DNA that was read is TGTGCCACCATGGGACAGAACTCCTACGAG. This encodes CATMGQNSYE. The full CDR3 sequence reads CATMGQNSYEQYF.

This clone was counted many times. The read is 3 residues too short to cover the CDR3 end, so that end is filled in from the germline J gene. The chain recombines TRBV6-2 or TRBV6-3 with TRBJ2-2; 9 bases are a match to TRBD1. The CDR3 sequence is 15 residues long. V gave up 6 bases and J gave up 6 bases; unmatched junction bases: 8. From germline, CDR1 is MNHEY and CDR2 SVGEGT. This chain's CDR3 is CASSTGTGYPGELFF. Partial CDR3 DNA: TGTGCCAGCAGCACCGGGACAGGGTACCCCGGGGAG.

Ten or more counts support this clone. The CDR3 end falls 3 residues outside the read, so it is completed with the germline J gene. The chain employs TRBV12-5 and TRBJ1-1, with TRBD1 as a possible D gene (5 bases). The V end lost 7 bases, the J end lost 3 bases, and 12 bases lay between the germline ends. Germline CDR1 reads LGHNT; CDR2 reads FRNRAP. This CDR3 has 13 amino acids. This CDR3 is CASVGQPYTEAFF. The CDR3 bases that were read are TGTGCTAGTGTCGGACAACCATACACTGAA.

In its sample, this clone was seen many times. The read ends 3 residues early relative to the CDR3; the germline J gene fills the gap. The chain has TRBV28 and TRBJ2-2; D not resolved. This CDR3 region has 15 residues. The V gene lost 8 bases and the J gene lost 5 bases, with 18 bases spanning the gap. CDR1 is MDHEN, CDR2 SYDVKM, per germline. The CDR3 DNA, read in part, is TGTGCCAGCCACCACAGCCCAGATTCTACCGGGGAG. Translating it yields CASHHSPDSTGE. In full, the CDR3 reads CASHHSPDSTGELFF.

This clone was found many times. The read ends 3 residues shy of where the CDR3 ends; the end is completed using the germline J gene. V gene TRBV9 combines with J gene TRBJ2-1; 7 bases line up with TRBD1. V dropped 3 bases and J dropped 7; count of bases not matched to a gene: 7. CDR1 and CDR2 (germline): SGDLS, YYNGEE. The CDR3 runs to 14 residues. The sequenced part of the CDR3 DNA is TGTGCCAGCAGCGCCGAGACAGGGTGGAATGAG. The encoded protein is CASSAETGWNE. In full, the CDR3 is CASSAETGWNEQFF. The whole variable domain, remainder taken from reference TRBV9 and TRBJ2-1, is DSGVTQTPKHLITATGQRVTLRCSPRSGDLSVYWYQQSLDQGLQFLIQYYNGEERAKGNILERFSAQQFPDLHSELNLSSLELGDSALYFCASSAETGWNEQFFGPGTRLTVL.

In this sample, this clone turned up many times. The read ends 3 residues before the CDR3 terminus; that terminus is restored from the germline J gene. The chain links TRBV7-8 to TRBJ2-3; D is undetermined. Trimming pared 1 base from V and 0 bases from J, leaving 14 bases between. Germline loops: CDR1 SGHVS, CDR2 FQNEAQ. The CDR3 has 17 amino acids. The CDR3 loop is CASSLDLSTGSTDTQYF. The sequenced part of the CDR3 DNA is TGTGCCAGCAGCTTAGATCTGTCGACGGGTAGCACAGATACG.

Many counts were recorded for this clone. CDR3 DNA (partial): TGTGCCAGCAGTTTACCCGGACTAGTATCCTACGAG. It translates to CASSLPGLVSYE. In full, the CDR3 is CASSLPGLVSYEQYF. The gene calls are TRBV6-2 or TRBV6-3 and TRBJ2-7, with 7 positions matching TRBD2. The CDR3 end falls 3 residues outside the read, so it is completed with the germline J gene. CDR3 length: 15 residues. Losses at the gene ends were 4 bases for V and 1 base for J; bases not matched to a gene: 7. Germline CDR1 and CDR2: MNHEY and SVGEGT.

This clone was seen ten or more times. Sequencing ends 3 residues short of the CDR3 end; the germline J gene provides the rest. The chain carries TRBV6-1 and TRBJ2-5; D might be TRBD1 (6 bases). The CDR3 is 14 amino acids. Germline values: CDR1 MNHNS, CDR2 SASEGT. V was shortened by 4 bases and J by 5 bases, with 14 bases between the two germline ends. This chain's CDR3 is CASSGDKSRETQYF. The part of the CDR3 DNA that was read is TGTGCCAGCAGTGGGGACAAGAGTCGGGAGACC.

This clone was recorded many times. The CDR3 is CATSRDGGTGVSGANVLTF. The covered CDR3 bases are TGTGCCACCAGCAGAGATGGGGGGACAGGGGTCTCTGGGGCCAACGTC. J is TRBJ2-6 and V is TRBV15, with 10 bases matching TRBD1. The CDR3 end falls 3 residues outside the read, so it is completed with the germline J gene. Trimming at V came to 0 bases and at J to 0 bases, leaving 5 bases not matched to a gene. Germline CDR1 is LNHNV and CDR2 is YYDKDF (reference sequence). This CDR3 comprises 19 residues.

This clone came up many times. The read halts 3 residues ahead of the CDR3 end, with the missing end drawn from the germline J gene. The V call is TRBV2, the J call TRBJ1-1; no firm D call. Germline-derived CDR1 and CDR2 are SNHLY and FYNNEI. The CDR3 loop spans 13 amino acids. V shed 3 bases and J shed 1 base, with 6 bases lying between them. The sequenced part of the CDR3 DNA is TGTGCCAGCAGTGATCAAGGGAACACTGAA. It specifies CASSDQGNTE. The whole CDR3 region reads CASSDQGNTEAFF.

This clone was picked up many times. The read terminates 3 residues before the CDR3 end, so the remaining end is supplied by the germline J gene. The gene calls are TRBV28 and TRBJ1-5; D not certain. Per germline, CDR1 MDHEN and CDR2 SYDVKM. V lost 7 bases, J lost 0 bases, and 19 bases lay in between. This CDR3 has 17 amino acids. Incomplete CDR3 DNA: TGTGCCAGCACCAAAAGTGGTTGGCCGTATAGCAATCAGCCC. It translates to CASTKSGWPYSNQP. The whole CDR3 protein reads CASTKSGWPYSNQPQHF.

On this clone itself: The CDR3 end is not reached by the read, which stops 3 residues before it; the germline J gene fills it in. The chain couples TRBV27 to TRBJ2-5, with 7 bases that match TRBD1. CDR3 length: 15 residues. V was pared by 5 bases and J by 2 bases, with 8 bases of the junction left unmatched. Germline lookup yields CDR1 MNHEY and CDR2 SMNVEV (reference sequence). CDR3 DNA, as far as it was read: TGTGCCAGCAGTCATCGGCCAGGGGGACAAGAGACC. Its protein is CASSHRPGGQET. The full CDR3 reads CASSHRPGGQETQYF.

Many counts were recorded for this clone. The observed sequence ends 3 residues before the CDR3 terminus, with the missing tail filled in from the germline J gene. This chain uses TRBV7-8 with TRBJ2-7; 9 nucleotides line up with TRBD1. Germline CDR1 is SGHVS and CDR2 is FQNEAQ. V lost 0 bases, J lost 0 bases, and 3 bases stayed unmatched. CDR3 length: 16 amino acids. CDR3 DNA (partial): TGTGCCAGCAGCTTAGCTTTGACAGGGGGCTCCTACGAG. Translation gives CASSLALTGGSYE. The whole CDR3 protein reads CASSLALTGGSYEQYF.

This clone occurred many times. The covered CDR3 bases are TGTGCCAGCAGCTTCACTCGCACAGATACG. Translating gives CASSFTRTDT. The full CDR3 sequence reads CASSFTRTDTQYF. V gene TRBV7-3 combines with J gene TRBJ2-3; D ambiguous. The CDR3 end falls 3 residues outside the read, so it is completed with the germline J gene. This CDR3 is built from 13 residues. Germline CDR1 SGHTA, CDR2 FQGTGA. V lost 3 bases, J lost 1 base, and 5 bases lay in between.

At least ten counts were recorded for this clone. Read sequence stops 3 residues before the CDR3 end, and the germline J gene provides the missing end. This chain uses TRBV28 with TRBJ2-5; D is ambiguous. Germline CDR1 reads MDHEN; CDR2 reads SYDVKM. The CDR3 contains 19 residues. Trimming removed 4 bases from V and 2 bases from J, with 26 bases in between. The CDR3 DNA, read in part, is TGTGCCAGCAGTTCTTCAAGTGGTTCCTCAGAACTACAACAAGAGACC. Its translation is CASSSSSGSSELQQET. The CDR3 in full is CASSSSSGSSELQQETQYF.

Ten or more counts support this clone. CDR3 DNA (partial): TGTGCTAGTGGTTTGTCCCGGACTAGCGGGAGGGAAGAGACC. As protein: CASGLSRTSGREET. The CDR3, in full, reads CASGLSRTSGREETQYF. The chain links TRBV12-5 to TRBJ2-5; 15 nucleotides align to TRBD2. The missing CDR3 end, 3 residues past where the read stops, is filled in from the germline J gene. The CDR3 runs 17 residues. V dropped 2 bases and J dropped 3; count of bases not matched to a gene: 4. The germline gives CDR1 LGHNT, CDR2 FRNRAP.

This clone was seen repeatedly, ten times or more. The CDR3 end is not reached by the read, which stops 3 residues before it; the germline J gene fills it in. The V and J genes are TRBV11-2 and TRBJ1-2, with a possible D match to TRBD1 (5 bases). The CDR3 is made up of 12 amino acids. Germline V CDR1 and CDR2: SGHAT, FQNNGV. V dropped 4 bases and J dropped 3 bases, with 6 bases sitting between them. The CDR3 protein is CASSSGDYGYTF. The sequenced CDR3 bases are TGTGCCAGCAGCTCGGGGGACTATGGC.

This clone was counted many times. The read ends 3 residues shy of where the CDR3 ends; the end is completed using the germline J gene. This chain joins TRBV7-9 and TRBJ2-1; maybe TRBD2 (6 bases). The CDR3 totals 13 residues. Germline CDR1 reads SEHNR; CDR2 reads FQNEAQ (reference sequence). V lost 3 bases and J lost 8, with 11 bases in between. CDR3: CASSFGGIDEQFF. The part of the CDR3 DNA that was read is TGTGCCAGCAGCTTCGGCGGGATCGATGAG.

In its sample, this clone was seen many times. One end of the junction varies from germline; a read error may be responsible. From the germline J gene comes the end of the CDR3, since the read stops 3 residues before it. This sequence joins TRBV6-4 and TRBJ2-1; the D gene is possibly TRBD2 (5 bases). The CDR3 contains 19 residues. Germline lookup yields CDR1 MRHNA and CDR2 SNTAGT. The sequenced part of the CDR3 DNA is TGTGCCAGCAGGGACTCCGATACCCCGCGCGCTACCTCCTACAATGAG. It yields the protein CASRDSDTPRATSYNE. The full CDR3 protein reads CASRDSDTPRATSYNEQFF.

This clone showed up many times. The read ends 3 residues shy of where the CDR3 ends; the end is completed using the germline J gene. The chain employs TRBV7-8 and TRBJ1-1; the D is unclear. V shed 2 bases and J shed 0 bases, with 7 bases lying between them. CDR3 length: 14 residues. Germline V gene lookup returns CDR1 SGHVS and CDR2 FQNEAQ. The chain's CDR3 is CASSLWRMNTEAFF. The CDR3 bases that were read are TGTGCCAGCAGCTTATGGCGGATGAACACTGAA.

There are many counts of this clone. The read falls 3 residues short of the CDR3 end, and the missing part is taken from the germline J gene. The genes are TRBV10-3 and TRBJ2-2, with D uncertain. Trimming left V 8 bases short and J 3 bases short, with 4 bases between. CDR3 length equals 11 residues. Germline loops: CDR1 ENHRY, CDR2 SYGVKD. The CDR3 here is CAISDTGELFF. The sequenced CDR3 bases are TGTGCCATCTCCGACACCGGGGAG.

This clone was observed at least ten times. The sequence runs out 3 residues before the end of the CDR3; the remainder is reconstructed from the germline J gene. V is TRBV9 and J is TRBJ2-3; TRBD1 matches 7 bases. The CDR3 extends over 15 amino acids. V was clipped by 2 bases and J by 3 bases; unmatched bases: 6. From germline, CDR1 is SGDLS and CDR2 YYNGEE. The CDR3 region is CASSVQGDLTDTQYF. The part of the CDR3 DNA that was read is TGTGCCAGCAGCGTTCAGGGGGATTTGACAGATACG.

This clone has ten or more counts. The read stops 3 residues short of the end of the CDR3; the missing end is completed from the germline J gene. The V call is TRBV19, the J call TRBJ2-3, with D maybe TRBD1 (6 bases). This CDR3 is 13 amino acids long. CDR1 is LNHDA and CDR2 is SQIVND in the germline V gene (reference sequence). Trimming took 8 bases from V and 6 from J, leaving 15 bases between them. The covered CDR3 bases are TGTGCCAGTCGAGGACAGTGGGGTGATACG. It yields the protein CASRGQWGDT. The CDR3 in its entirety is CASRGQWGDTQYF.